A selection of T cell receptor beta chains follows, all from one sample in a study of cytomegalovirus exposure and HLA in healthy donors. Clones were read by immunoSEQ multiplex PCR, and TCRdb kept only the in-frame ones, dropping some. The sample has 100,000 to 150,000 clones, about 80% seen once. The material sequenced was PBMCs. Receptors originate from a man aged 40-49 years in good health and CMV-seronegative. CDR3s leave out the opening cysteine and the closing phenylalanine or tryptophan.

TRBV6-5	TRBJ1-4	ASSYDVGRGEKLF
TRBV7-2	TRBJ2-2	ASSPGTHTGELF
TRBV27	TRBJ2-5	ASAGRGRETQY
TRBV5-5	TRBJ2-3	ASSFGSGTDTQY
TRBV6-5	TRBJ2-1	ASSTPGTSVGEQF
TRBV7-8	TRBJ2-7	ASSLAASGGLYEQY
TRBV27	TRBJ1-2	ASSLDRSNYGYT
TRBV5-1	TRBJ2-3	ASSPLAATGGDTQY
TRBV7-2	TRBJ2-5	ASSSQSGQGMGGQY
TRBV28	TRBJ2-7	ASSFRSYEQY
TRBV5-1	TRBJ2-2	ASSFRDSPFSGELF
TRBV2	TRBJ2-6	ASRRTAISSGANVLT
TRBV6-6	TRBJ1-1	ASRENTEAF
TRBV18	TRBJ1-1	ASSPTQGRAF
TRBV28	TRBJ1-6	ASRTPGQGWGSPLH
TRBV18	TRBJ2-7	ASSPMNSGGYEQY
TRBV2	TRBJ1-1	ASSPRGQGANTEAF
TRBV5-1	TRBJ2-5	ASSLQGIQETQY
TRBV9	TRBJ2-2	ASNTGFVTGELF
TRBV10-1	TRBJ2-7	ASSPSPGQGAHEQY
TRBV28	TRBJ1-1	ASSSSQGAGNTEAF
TRBV27	TRBJ2-6	ASSPILSGANVLT
TRBV7-6	TRBJ2-2	ASSLTSGNTGELF
TRBV2	TRBJ2-7	ASSARPSGTYEQY
TRBV2	TRBJ2-1	ASRGLAGGPSSYNEQF
TRBV15	TRBJ1-4	ATSTQGQKLF
TRBV15	TRBJ1-4	ATRYAGTYNEKLF
TRBV29-1	-	SALSGLALTYEQY
TRBV7-2	TRBJ2-5	ASSLVAGGSRTQY
TRBV7-2	TRBJ1-1	ASSSGGYVNTEAF
TRBV6-5	TRBJ2-5	ASSRPGVETQY
TRBV27	TRBJ2-7	ASSLPRTQGSSYEQY
TRBV14	TRBJ2-7	ASSLSGGTGEQY
TRBV5-1	TRBJ2-1	ASSEAPANPSNEQF
TRBV7-6	TRBJ1-6	ASSLDGGGSSYNSPLH
TRBV23-1	TRBJ2-1	ASSQSGSTSEKF
TRBV7-9	TRBJ1-2	ASDQTGEYGYT
TRBV7-9	TRBJ1-4	ASSFSAGHEKLF
TRBV7-2	TRBJ2-5	ASVRGKQEAQY
TRBV28	TRBJ2-1	ASSRGYGGRAVDEQF
TRBV2	-	ASIMEGGAEQY
TRBV7-9	TRBJ2-7	ASSLGGRGVHEQY
TRBV2	TRBJ1-1	ASSTNPNTEAF
TRBV9	TRBJ2-3	ASSPARGAGISTDTQY